A selection of T cell receptor beta chains follows, all from one sample in a study of chemoradiotherapy in HPV16-positive cancers. Profiled with immunoSEQ multiplex PCR; TCRdb holds only in-frame clones, not every one. The sample records tens of thousands of clones, about 90% being singletons. The source material was blood, sampled from a patient who underwent chemoradiotherapy. Receptor source: a human donor with HPV-associated anogenital cancer. Each CDR3 is given with its conserved first and last residue. A D gene is named only where the DNA matches it firmly. Clone size, where shown, is once, few, many, or a class for clones that have expanded.

j_call v_call clone_size d_call cdr3_aa cdr3_nt
TRBJ1-4 TRBV7-8 - - CASSLVAAVNEKLFF TGTGCCAGCAGCTTAGTGGCGGCAGTTAATGAAAAACTGTTTTTT
TRBJ1-1 TRBV18 - - CASSSDDRLLNTEAFF TGTGCCAGCTCATCGGACGATAGACTTTTGAACACTGAAGCTTTCTTT
TRBJ2-7 TRBV5-6 once - CASSPAGRNEQYF TGTGCCAGCAGCCCGGCGGGACGAAACGAGCAGTACTTC
TRBJ1-1 TRBV6-6 - - CASRHTWRTQAFF TGTGCCAGCAGACATACCTGGCGGACGCAGGCTTTCTTT
TRBJ2-1 TRBV5-5 - TRBD1 CASSRRTGRYNEQFF TGTGCCAGCAGCCGACGGACAGGGAGGTACAATGAGCAGTTCTTC
TRBJ2-7 TRBV5-1 - - CASSLSGVRYEQYF TGCGCCAGCAGCTTGTCCGGGGTGAGGTACGAGCAGTACTTC
TRBJ2-7 TRBV28 - TRBD2 CASSLFGRAFYEQYF TGTGCCAGCAGTTTATTCGGGAGGGCCTTCTACGAGCAGTACTTC
TRBJ2-7 TRBV4-2 once TRBD1 CASSQVGQSAYEQYF TGTGCCAGCAGCCAAGTGGGACAGTCAGCCTACGAGCAGTACTTT
TRBJ1-4 TRBV19 - TRBD1 CASSSGTGNEKLFF TGTGCCAGTAGCTCCGGGACAGGGAATGAAAAACTGTTTTTT
TRBJ2-3 TRBV9 - TRBD2 CASSVMSGGAPDTQYF TGTGCCAGCAGCGTAATGAGCGGGGGGGCCCCAGATACGCAGTATTTT
TRBJ2-5 TRBV6-4 - - CASSKDRGGSQYF TGTGCCAGCAGTAAGGACCGCGGAGGGTCCCAGTACTTC
TRBJ1-5 TRBV7-2 - TRBD1 CASALRQGYNQPQHF TGTGCCAGTGCCCTCAGACAGGGATATAATCAGCCCCAGCATTTT
TRBJ2-7 TRBV5-4 - - CASSLPGEAREQYF TGTGCCAGCAGCTTGCCAGGCGAAGCGCGGGAGCAGTACTTC
TRBJ1-2 TRBV28 - - CASSLVRVFDGYTF TGTGCCAGCAGTTTGGTGAGGGTTTTCGATGGCTACACCTTC
TRBJ2-3 TRBV27 - - CASKGRAYTDTQYF TGTGCCAGCAAGGGTAGAGCGTACACAGATACGCAGTATTTT
TRBJ2-1 TRBV9 - - CASSVGLFNEQFF TGTGCCAGCAGCGTAGGTCTTTTCAATGAGCAGTTCTTC
TRBJ2-5 TRBV5-1 - - CASSLPTPQETQYF TGCGCCAGCAGCTTGCCGACGCCTCAAGAGACCCAGTACTTC
TRBJ2-7 TRBV18 - - CASSPRADYEQYF TGTGCCAGCTCACCCAGGGCAGACTACGAGCAGTACTTC
TRBJ1-1 TRBV19 - - CASSIARNAEAFF TGTGCCAGTAGTATTGCCAGGAACGCTGAGGCTTTCTTT
TRBJ2-7 TRBV5-4 - TRBD2 CASSLGLAREQYF TGTGCCAGCAGCTTGGGACTAGCAAGGGAGCAGTACTTC
TRBJ2-1 TRBV7-9 - - CASSLGFEQFF TGTGCCAGCAGCTTAGGGTTCGAGCAGTTCTTC
TRBJ1-4 TRBV11-2 - TRBD1 CASSLTGQGATNEKLFF TGTGCCAGCAGCTTGACGGGACAGGGGGCAACTAATGAAAAACTGTTTTTT
TRBJ2-6 TRBV5-1 - TRBD1 CASSLGQVVSGANVLTF TGCGCCAGCAGCCTGGGACAGGTCGTCTCTGGGGCCAACGTCCTGACTTTC
TRBJ1-5 TRBV2 - TRBD1 CASRGQGNQPQHF TGTGCCAGCCGGGGACAGGGCAATCAGCCCCAGCATTTT
TRBJ1-1 TRBV4-3 - - CASSLRASVYTEAFF TGCGCCAGCAGCCTCCGGGCATCTGTTTACACTGAAGCTTTCTTT
TRBJ2-7 TRBV7-9 once TRBD2 CASTVAGLYEQYF TGTGCCAGCACCGTAGCGGGCCTGTACGAGCAGTACTTC
TRBJ2-7 TRBV28 - - CASSHSTGIGYEQYF TGTGCCAGCAGCCATTCGACAGGCATAGGTTACGAGCAGTACTTC
TRBJ1-1 TRBV27 once - CASSLYRDETEAFF TGTGCCAGCAGTTTATACAGGGACGAGACTGAAGCTTTCTTT